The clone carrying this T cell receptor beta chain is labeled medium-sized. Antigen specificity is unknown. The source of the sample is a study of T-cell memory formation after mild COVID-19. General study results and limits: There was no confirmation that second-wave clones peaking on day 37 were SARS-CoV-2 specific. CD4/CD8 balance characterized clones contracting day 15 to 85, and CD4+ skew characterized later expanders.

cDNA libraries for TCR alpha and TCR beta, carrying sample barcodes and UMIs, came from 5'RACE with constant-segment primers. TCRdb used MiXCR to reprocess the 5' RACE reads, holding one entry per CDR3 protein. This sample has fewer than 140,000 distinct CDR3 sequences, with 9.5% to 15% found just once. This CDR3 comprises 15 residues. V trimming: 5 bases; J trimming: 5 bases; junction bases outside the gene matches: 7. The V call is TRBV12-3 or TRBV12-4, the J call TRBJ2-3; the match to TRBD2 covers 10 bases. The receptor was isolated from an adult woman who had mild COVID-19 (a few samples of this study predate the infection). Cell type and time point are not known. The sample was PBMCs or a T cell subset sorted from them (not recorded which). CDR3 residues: CASSTAGGKGDTQYF. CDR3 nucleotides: TGTGCCAGCAGTACAGCGGGAGGGAAGGGAGATACGCAGTATTTT.